These 4 T cell receptor beta chains came from one sample sequenced in a study of cytomegalovirus exposure and HLA in healthy donors. PCR amplification relied on 60 Vbeta primers (plus 13 Jbeta primers). Generated by immunoSEQ multiplex PCR, the TCRdb table keeps only in-frame clones and is missing some. In the table there are under 300,000 clones, about 80% of which are singletons. Sequencing was performed on PBMCs. The source is a woman aged 55-69 years in good health and CMV-seropositive.

This chain connects TRBV23-1 to TRBJ2-1, with 11 bases that match TRBD2. TRBV23-1 is assigned to the ORF class and has an uncertain function. Unmatched junction bases numbered 17, after V lost 8 bases and J lost 2 bases. The CDR3 sequence is 19 residues long. The CDR3: CASPQSGDGLAGTYNEQFF. Written as DNA, the CDR3 is TGCGCCAGCCCCCAATCAGGAGACGGACTAGCGGGTACCTACAATGAGCAGTTCTTC.

The rearrangement joins TRBV6-5 to TRBJ2-4, with D unclear. The V gene's germline CDR1 is MNHEY and CDR2 SVGAGI. CDR3 size: 14 residues. The V gene lost 6 bases and the J gene lost 0 bases, with 9 bases spanning the gap. CDR3 coding DNA: TGTGCCAGCAGGTACCCCTTAGCCAAAAACATTCAGTACTTC. Its protein product is CASRYPLAKNIQYF.

This clone was seen only a few times. The chain is built from TRBV10-3 and TRBJ1-1, with D uncertain. This CDR3 is 14 amino acids long. CDR1 ENHRY and CDR2 SYGVKD come from the germline V gene. The germline V and J ends were trimmed by 4 bases and 0 bases, with 9 bases remaining between them. DNA for the CDR3: TGTGCCATCAGTGGGTGGCCAATGAACACTGAAGCTTTCTTT. Its translation is CAISGWPMNTEAFF.

A note on this clone: A read error may account for a junction end that differs from germline. The identical CDR3 is also encoded by other nucleotide sequences in the sample. The rearrangement joins TRBV10-3 to TRBJ1-3, with D possibly being TRBD1 (5 bases). This CDR3 contains 13 residues. Germline V CDR1 and CDR2: ENHRY, SYGVKD. CDR3 nucleotide sequence: TGCGCCATCGGGGGGGAAGCTGGAAACACCATATATTTT. It yields the protein CAIGGEAGNTIYF.